This is a list of T cell receptor beta chains from one sample in a study of T-cell memory formation after mild COVID-19. TCRdb re-analysed the 5' RACE reads in MiXCR, keeping a single row per CDR3 protein. The data contain approximately 350,000 distinct CDR3 sequences, roughly an eighth of them singletons. What was sequenced was PBMCs or a T cell subset sorted from them (not recorded which). These receptor sequences come from a man aged 18 to 30 who had mild COVID-19 (a few samples of this study predate the infection). Cell type and time point are not known. Each CDR3 is given with its conserved first and last residue. Fields, in order: J gene, D gene, clone size, V gene, CDR3 DNA, CDR3 protein. A D gene is named only where the DNA matches it firmly. Clone size is shown for a subset of rows, as once, few, many or a class of expanded clone.

TRBJ1-2,-,-,TRBV4-1,TGCGCCAGCAGCTTTACCGGGACATCCGCCGGCGGCTACACCTTC,CASSFTGTSAGGYTF
TRBJ2-5,-,once,TRBV7-3,TGTGCCAGCAGCTTAAACAGCGTTTCCAAGACCCAGTACTTC,CASSLNSVSKTQYF
TRBJ2-7,-,many,TRBV19,TGTGCCAGTAGTATTGGGCAGCGCCGGGTCAACGAGCAGTACTTC,CASSIGQRRVNEQYF
TRBJ2-2,TRBD2,few,TRBV20-1,TGCAGTGCCCGCCAACTAGCGGCTAGCACCGGGGAGCTGTTTTTT,CSARQLAASTGELFF
TRBJ2-1,TRBD2,few,TRBV5-1,TGCGCCAGCAGCCAAACCCCCACCGGCGGGGGGGCCAATGAGCAGTTCTTC,CASSQTPTGGGANEQFF
TRBJ1-5,-,few,TRBV19,TGTGCCAGTAAAGGGCAGGGTAACCAGCCCCAGCATTTT,CASKGQGNQPQHF
TRBJ1-1,TRBD1,-,TRBV6-2/TRBV6-3,TGTGCCAGCAGTTTCAGGGGGCTCTTGAACACTGAAGCTTTCTTT,CASSFRGLLNTEAFF
TRBJ2-1,TRBD1,many,TRBV5-1,TGCGCCAGCAGCGGGACAGGGGGGACCTACAATGAGCAGTTCTTC,CASSGTGGTYNEQFF
TRBJ1-5,TRBD1,-,TRBV2,TGTGCCAGCAGTGAAGACAGGGGGAGCAATCAGCCCCAGCATTTT,CASSEDRGSNQPQHF
TRBJ2-7,-,-,TRBV15,TGTGCCACCAGCAGACCCGGGGCCGGGGACGAGCAGTACTTC,CATSRPGAGDEQYF
TRBJ1-1,-,-,TRBV18,TGTGCCAGCTCACCAGATGCGGGGCTTGGGGCTTTCTTT,CASSPDAGLGAFF
TRBJ2-5,TRBD1,-,TRBV30,TGTGCCTGGAGGGGACAGTACCAAGAGACCCAGTACTTC,CAWRGQYQETQYF
TRBJ1-5,-,few,TRBV6-5,TGTGCCAGCAGTTACGGCAGGGAGACGCCCCAGCATTTT,CASSYGRETPQHF
TRBJ1-1,TRBD1,-,TRBV27,TGTGCCAGCAGTTTGCTTGGGGACAGGGGCACTGAAGCTTTCTTT,CASSLLGDRGTEAFF
TRBJ2-3,-,few,TRBV4-3,TGCGCCAGCAGCCAAGAAGCAGGGAGAGATACGCAGTATTTT,CASSQEAGRDTQYF
TRBJ2-3,-,-,TRBV20-1,TGCAGTATAGGACCCTTACCTAGCACAGATACGCAGTATTTT,CSIGPLPSTDTQYF
TRBJ2-1,-,few,TRBV7-9,TGTGCCAGCAGCTACCTCTACAATCTCAATGAGCAGTTCTTC,CASSYLYNLNEQFF
TRBJ1-5,-,many,TRBV5-1,TGCGCCAGCAGCTTGGACAGTCCCAATCAGCCCCAGCATTTT,CASSLDSPNQPQHF
TRBJ2-3,TRBD1,-,TRBV5-1,TGCGCCAGCAGGCTTCAAACAGGGGGGACAGATACGCAGTATTTT,CASRLQTGGTDTQYF
TRBJ1-5,-,-,TRBV20-1,TGCAGTGCTCCGGGATCCCAGCATTTT,CSAPGSQHF
TRBJ1-1,-,few,TRBV9,TGTGCCAGCAGCGTAAACAGCTTGAACACTGAAGCTTTCTTT,CASSVNSLNTEAFF
TRBJ2-1,TRBD1,-,TRBV7-3,TGTGCCAGCAGCTGGTCACCGGGACAGGGCTATGAGCAGTTCTTC,CASSWSPGQGYEQFF
TRBJ2-7,-,few,TRBV11-2,TGTGCCAGCAGCTTCCTATTGTACGAGCAGTACTTC,CASSFLLYEQYF
TRBJ1-3,-,many,TRBV6-5,TGTGCCAGCAGTCCAGAAGTTGGAAACACCATATATTTT,CASSPEVGNTIYF
TRBJ2-1,-,few,TRBV9,TGTGCCAGCAGCCCCCATTCCCGGGCCCCATGGGAGCAGTTCTTC,CASSPHSRAPWEQFF
TRBJ2-2,-,few,TRBV5-1,TGCGCCAGCCGGGACGGAAACACCGGGGAGCTGTTTTTT,CASRDGNTGELFF
TRBJ1-5,-,few,TRBV20-1,TGCAGCGCCACGGTCAGGAGCAATCAGCCCCAGCATTTT,CSATVRSNQPQHF
TRBJ1-3,-,few,TRBV4-1,TGCGCCAGCAGCGATAACAGGGTACCTGGAAACACCATATATTTT,CASSDNRVPGNTIYF
TRBJ1-4,-,few,TRBV7-6,TGTGCCAGCAGCTTACGAGATGAAAAACTGTTTTTT,CASSLRDEKLFF
TRBJ2-3,-,-,TRBV7-2,TGTGCCAGCAGCTTTTCTGGTCCCCCAGATACGCAGTATTTT,CASSFSGPPDTQYF
TRBJ1-1,TRBD1,-,TRBV5-1,TGCGCCAGCAGCGCCGGACAGGCGATGAACACTGAAGCTTTCTTT,CASSAGQAMNTEAFF